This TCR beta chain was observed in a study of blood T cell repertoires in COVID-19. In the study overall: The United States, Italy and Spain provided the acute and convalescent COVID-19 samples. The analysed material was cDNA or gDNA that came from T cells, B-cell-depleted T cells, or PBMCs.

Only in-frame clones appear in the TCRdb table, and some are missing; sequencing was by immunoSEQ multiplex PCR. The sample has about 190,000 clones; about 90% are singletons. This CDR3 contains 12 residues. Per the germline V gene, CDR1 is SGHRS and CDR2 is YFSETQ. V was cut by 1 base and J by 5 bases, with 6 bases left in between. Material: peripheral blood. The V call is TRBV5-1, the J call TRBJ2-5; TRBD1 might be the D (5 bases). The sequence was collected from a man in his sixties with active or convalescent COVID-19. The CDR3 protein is CASSLKGETQYF. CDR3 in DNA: TGCGCCAGCAGCTTGAAGGGGGAGACCCAGTACTTC.